Below, 4 T cell receptor beta chains from the same sample are listed, as sequenced in a study of shared clonotypes between healthy human individuals. TCRdb keeps only in-frame clones here, not all; method: immunoSEQ multiplex PCR. The data show approximately 2,000,000 clones, less than 95% seen once. Sequencing was carried out using naive CD4+ T cells from PBMCs. The subset: CD45RA+ positively selected. Every receptor here comes from a man aged 18 to 29 in good health. Some clones in this sample may be carry-over from other donors' samples.

The V gene is TRBV30, the J gene TRBJ1-1, with D perhaps TRBD1 (6 bases). The V end was cut by 7 bases, the J end by 4 bases, with 22 bases between. Germline-derived CDR1 and CDR2 are GTSNPN and SVGIG (reference sequence). The CDR3 runs to 15 residues. CDR3 protein: CALTPLQGFVTEAFF. CDR3 nucleotide sequence: TGTGCCTTGACGCCACTACAGGGTTTTGTCACTGAAGCTTTCTTT. Filled out from reference TRBV30 and TRBJ1-1, the complete variable domain reads SQTIHQWPATLVQPVGSPLSLECTVEGTSNPNLYWYRQAAGRGLQLLFYSVGIGQISSEVPQNLSASRPQDRQFILSSKKLLLSDSGFYLCALTPLQGFVTEAFFGQGTRLTVV.

V and J are TRBV7-2 and TRBJ2-5; D remains unclear. The germline V gene encodes CDR1 SGHTA and CDR2 FQGNSA. The CDR3 runs 14 residues. Trimming removed 5 bases at V and 5 bases at J, with 15 bases between. This CDR3 is CASSPLYLGETQYF. The CDR3 DNA is TGTGCCAGCAGCCCCCTTTACCTGGGGGAGACCCAGTACTTC.

This clone was observed once. The chain recombines TRBV28 with TRBJ2-5; TRBD2 aligns across 12 bases. This CDR3 comprises 16 residues. Germline trimming cut 5 bases from V and 9 bases from J; bases unmatched to any gene: 13. Germline V gene data show CDR1 as MDHEN and CDR2 as SYDVKM. Here the CDR3 DNA reads TGTGCCAGCAGTCCTTCTAGCGGGAGGGAATTTAGGGCCCAGTACTTC. This translates into CASSPSSGREFRAQYF.

This rearrangement joins TRBV28 to TRBJ2-1; D might be TRBD2 (6 bases). Germline V gives CDR1 MDHEN, CDR2 SYDVKM. CDR3 length: 15 amino acids. The V end lost 6 bases, the J end lost 1 base, and 13 bases lay between the germline ends. Here the CDR3 DNA reads TGTGCCAGCAGACCTGTTCGGGGGTCCTACAATGAGCAGTTCTTC. This codes for CASRPVRGSYNEQFF.